This TCR beta chain was retrieved from a study of monozygotic twins with inflammatory bowel disease. The V gene's germline CDR1 is LGHNA and CDR2 YNFKEQ. This CDR3 has 18 residues. Worth noting for this clonotype: Antigen: not known.

Following a re-call of the 5' RACE reads, TCRdb has one entry per CDR3 protein and lacks DNA. Its listing shows 150,000 to 200,000 distinct CDR3 sequences. Collection yielded 2.5 to 3 ml of blood per donor. Study conclusions and caveats: IBD patients shared fewer clonotypes with others than healthy twins, especially with disease activity. Extra variability in the repertoires of patients may have come from differing immunosuppressive treatments.

The sequencing sample was made of blood. The TCR originated in a human donor with ulcerative colitis or Crohn's disease, or a healthy co-twin of an affected twin (not recorded which). The rearrangement uses TRBV4-2 and TRBJ2-2; lacking DNA, the TRBD1 call made by TCRdb goes unchecked. This CDR3 is CASSLIFRTGTNTGELFF.